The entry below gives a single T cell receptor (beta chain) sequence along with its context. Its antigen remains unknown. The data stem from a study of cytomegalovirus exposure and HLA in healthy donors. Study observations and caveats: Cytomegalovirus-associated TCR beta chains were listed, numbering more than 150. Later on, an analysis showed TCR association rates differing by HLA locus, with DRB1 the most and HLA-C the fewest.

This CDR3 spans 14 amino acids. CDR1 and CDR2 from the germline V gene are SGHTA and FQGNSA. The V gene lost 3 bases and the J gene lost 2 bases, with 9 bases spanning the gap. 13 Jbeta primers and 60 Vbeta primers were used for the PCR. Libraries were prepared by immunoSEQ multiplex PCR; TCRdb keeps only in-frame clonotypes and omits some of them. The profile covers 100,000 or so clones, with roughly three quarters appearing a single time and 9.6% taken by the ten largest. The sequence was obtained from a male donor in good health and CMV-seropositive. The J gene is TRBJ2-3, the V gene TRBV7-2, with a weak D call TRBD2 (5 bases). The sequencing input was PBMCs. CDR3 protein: CASSFSGLTDTQYF. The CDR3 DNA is TGTGCCAGCAGCTTCAGCGGCCTCACAGATACGCAGTATTTT.